One sample yielded the 5 T cell receptor beta chains listed below, sequenced in a study of blood T cells in healthy people across ages. A second about 7 to 11 cycle PCR used barcoded and J-beta primers. TCRdb processed the 5' RACE reads anew with MiXCR; each CDR3 protein has one entry. The sample shows some 710,000 distinct CDR3 sequences, about half of them seen only once. Sequencing used blood. The receptors come from a man older than 75 in good health.

This clonotype occurred a few times. This chain uses TRBV27 with TRBJ2-7; D is unclear. V lost 3 bases, J lost 7 bases, and 10 bases lay in between. The CDR3 covers 12 residues. From germline, CDR1 is MNHEY and CDR2 SMNVEV (reference sequence). This CDR3 is CASSFWAGEQYF. The CDR3 nucleotides are TGTGCCAGCAGTTTTTGGGCCGGGGAGCAGTACTTC.

This chain connects TRBV4-2 to TRBJ1-1, with D possibly being TRBD1 (5 bases). Trimming took 3 bases from V and 0 from J, leaving 8 bases between them. Germline CDR1 and CDR2: LGHNA and YNFKEQ. The CDR3 has 14 residues. The CDR3 protein is CASSHGTLNTEAFF. The CDR3 bases are TGTGCCAGCAGCCACGGGACGCTGAACACTGAAGCTTTCTTT.

Regarding this clonotype: One base away lies a much larger clone, so this may be a sequencing read error. The chain links TRBV11-3 to TRBJ2-1; 8 nucleotides match TRBD2. The CDR3 is 15 amino acids. Trimming cost V 4 bases and J 2 bases; bases outside gene matches: 4. CDR1 and CDR2 (germline): SGHNT, YENEEA. CDR3 in DNA: TGTGCCAGCAGCTCCCGACTAGCGACCTACAATGAGCAGTTCTTC. Its translation is CASSSRLATYNEQFF.

In the case of this clonotype: As the CDR3 is not closed by the conserved phenylalanine or tryptophan, this likely results from a read error. The V and J genes are TRBV5-1 and TRBJ2-5; weak D call: TRBD1 (6 bases). The CDR3 totals 14 residues. CDR1 and CDR2 (germline): SGHRS, YFSETQ. Deletions cut 7 bases from V and 2 bases from J, with 15 bases between. The chain's CDR3 is CASVQTGGQETQYV. The CDR3 DNA sequence: TGCGCCAGCGTTCAGACAGGCGGGCAAGAGACCCAGTACGTC.

There are a few counts of this clonotype. CDR3 bases: TGTGCCAGCAGCTTTAGAGGCTTAGCCGGGACAGACTCCTACGAGCAGTACTTC. Amino acids: CASSFRGLAGTDSYEQYF. J is TRBJ2-7 and V is TRBV7-2, with 7 bases that match TRBD1. The CDR3 runs to 18 residues. Germline V gene sequence: CDR1 SGHTA, CDR2 FQGNSA. The V gene end was trimmed by 3 bases and the J gene end by 0 bases; junction bases not matched to a gene: 14.